The clone carrying this T cell receptor beta chain turned up a few times. The antigen is undetermined. This sample was taken from a study of post-analysis software for immune sequencing data. Study outcomes and limitations: Included in a set of several TRBV segments more frequent in patients than controls were TRBV5-6, TRBV5-1 and TRBV20-1.

Germline V gene lookup returns CDR1 SGHVS and CDR2 FNYEAQ. This CDR3 is 16 amino acids long. Trimming took off 5 bases at V and 3 bases at J, with 20 bases between the two ends. cDNA libraries of TCR beta carried unique molecular identifiers. cDNA molecules numbering roughly 0.5 million came from approximately 0.91 to 9.4 million T cells. MiXCR was run by TCRdb on the PCR reads, yielding one entry per CDR3 protein. The profile shows approximately 770,000 distinct CDR3 sequences, under 60% of them singletons. The source of this sequence is a girl between 10 and 17 years old with multiple sclerosis. The rearrangement uses TRBV7-6 and TRBJ2-7, with D perhaps matching TRBD1 or TRBD2 (6 bases each). Sequencing was performed on blood. CDR3: CASSPGGGAAFYEQYF. The DNA for the CDR3 is TGTGCCAGCAGCCCCGGGGGCGGGGCAGCCTTCTACGAGCAGTACTTC.